This T cell receptor beta chain was obtained from a study of PD-L1 blockade in urothelial cancer. Clones were read by immunoSEQ multiplex PCR, and TCRdb kept only the in-frame ones, dropping some. This table holds 46,000 or so clones, approximately 83% found once. Regarding time point: peripheral blood 6 weeks after treatment start. Trimming stripped 0 bases from V and 7 bases from J, with 10 bases between. Germline V lookup: CDR1 LGHNA, CDR2 YSLEER. CDR3 length equals 14 residues. This material consisted of PBMCs, taken around atezolizumab (anti-PD-L1) treatment. This receptor was identified in a man in his 60s with urothelial cancer. The chain is built from TRBV4-3 and TRBJ1-3, with a tentative D call TRBD1 (5 bases). The CDR3 is CASSQDQGRNTIYF. The DNA of the CDR3 is TGCGCCAGCAGCCAAGATCAGGGTCGCAACACCATATATTTT.